The 15 T cell receptor beta chains in this list originate from one sample, sequenced in a study of OX40 agonist ivuxolimab in advanced cancers. Clones were sequenced by immunoSEQ multiplex PCR, and TCRdb holds only the in-frame ones, with some missing. Here the sample spans about 62,000 clones, around 85% being singletons. Sequencing was performed on CD4+ or CD8+ T cells sorted from blood, taken in a trial of the OX40 agonist ivuxolimab. All receptors derive from an adult with an advanced solid tumor such as melanoma, head and neck, liver or kidney cancer.

The chain has TRBV2 and TRBJ2-5; maybe TRBD2 (7 bases). Germline lookup yields CDR1 SNHLY and CDR2 FYNNEI. CDR3 length: 16 residues. V shed 6 bases and J shed 5 bases, with 22 bases lying between them. Here the CDR3 DNA reads TGTGCCAGCAGAGGGGGGTCGCGGGAGTTCGGGGAGACCCAGTACTTC. Amino acid sequence: CASRGGSREFGETQYF.

This sequence joins TRBV6-5 and TRBJ2-7; the match to TRBD1 covers 7 bases. Trimming at V came to 0 bases and at J to 4 bases, leaving 6 bases not matched to a gene. This CDR3 spans 15 amino acids. CDR1 and CDR2 (germline): MNHEY, SVGAGI. The CDR3 sequence: CASSYSVYRGYEQYF. The CDR3 DNA follows: TGTGCCAGCAGTTACTCGGTATACAGGGGTTACGAGCAGTACTTC.

The chain recombines TRBV11-2 with TRBJ2-1; no definite D call. The CDR3 is 16 amino acids. With 1 base removed from V and 1 base from J, the gap between germline ends came to 11 bases. From germline, CDR1 is SGHAT and CDR2 FQNNGV. DNA for the CDR3: TGTGCCAGCAGCTTAGGGAACGTTGGGTCCTACAATGAGCAGTTCTTC. Encoded protein: CASSLGNVGSYNEQFF.

The chain is built from TRBV6-6 and TRBJ2-7; D may be TRBD2 (6 bases). Between the trimmed V and J ends, which lost 6 bases and 0 bases, there was a span of 12 bases. Germline CDR1 reads MNHNY; CDR2 reads SVGAGI (reference sequence). The CDR3 has 14 residues. For the CDR3, the DNA is TGTGCCAGCAGGTTGGAGGGAAACTCCTACGAGCAGTACTTC. It codes for CASRLEGNSYEQYF.

This clone was seen just once. The V gene is TRBV19, the J gene TRBJ2-5, with TRBD2 identical over 12 bases. This CDR3 is 14 amino acids long. Germline CDR1 reads LNHDA; CDR2 reads SQIVND (reference sequence). Trimming removed 6 bases from V and 5 bases from J; junction bases left unmatched: 4. CDR3 residues: CASSRTSGTETQYF. CDR3 coding DNA: TGTGCCAGTAGCAGGACTAGCGGGACCGAGACCCAGTACTTC.

This sequence joins TRBV16 and TRBJ1-5; D not resolved. The CDR3 has 14 amino acids. Germline V gene sequence: CDR1 KGHSY, CDR2 FQNENV. Trimming shortened V by 1 base and J by 5 bases, and 9 bases separated the two germline ends. CDR3 in amino acids: CASSQYHRDQPQHF. CDR3 in DNA: TGTGCCAGCAGCCAATATCATCGGGATCAGCCCCAGCATTTT.

V usage is TRBV2 and J usage is TRBJ2-3; maybe TRBD2 (6 bases). Trimming took 4 bases from V and 4 from J, leaving 15 bases between them. Germline V gives CDR1 SNHLY, CDR2 FYNNEI. This CDR3 comprises 15 residues. The CDR3 nucleotides read TGTGCCAGCAGTGTAGCAGGGAGGTGGGCAGATACGCAGTATTTT. Its protein is CASSVAGRWADTQYF.

This rearrangement joins TRBV2 to TRBJ1-1; D is perhaps TRBD1 (5 bases). The germline V and J ends were trimmed by 7 bases and 4 bases, with 13 bases remaining between them. The germline CDR1 and CDR2 sequences are SNHLY and FYNNEI. This CDR3 has 13 residues. The CDR3: CASTRDAATEAFF. The CDR3 region has the DNA TGTGCCAGCACACGGGACGCTGCCACTGAAGCTTTCTTT.

The V and J genes are TRBV6-6 and TRBJ1-5; TRBD1 is a possible D gene (5 bases). Germline V gene sequence: CDR1 MNHNY, CDR2 SVGAGI (reference sequence). Trimming removed 6 bases at V and 7 bases at J, with 13 bases between. CDR3 length: 13 residues. The CDR3 nucleotides read TGTGCCAGCAGCTTAGACAGAAGGCAGCCCCAGCATTTT. Protein sequence: CASSLDRRQPQHF.

This clone was found once. V gene TRBV7-8 combines with J gene TRBJ2-6, with D perhaps being TRBD1 or TRBD2 (5 bases each). V lost 5 bases and J lost 3, with 14 bases in between. Germline CDR1 reads SGHVS; CDR2 reads FQNEAQ. This CDR3 has 16 amino acids. As DNA, the CDR3 is TGTGCCAGCAGCCTCGAGGGGAGTGGTGGGGCCAACGTCCTGACTTTC. It translates to CASSLEGSGGANVLTF.

The CDR3 is CASSRQGGAQETQYF. CDR3 coding DNA: TGTGCCAGCAGTCGACAGGGGGGGGCCCAAGAGACCCAGTACTTC. The chain is built from TRBV6-1 and TRBJ2-5; TRBD1 agrees at 9 bases. Germline CDR1 and CDR2: MNHNS and SASEGT. The CDR3 covers 15 residues. The J segment lost 1 base and the V segment lost 5 bases, leaving 5 bases of the junction unmatched.

V is TRBV15 and J is TRBJ1-2; 10 bases agree with TRBD1. Trimming cost V 1 base and J 8 bases; bases outside gene matches: 7. Germline CDR1 is LNHNV and CDR2 is YYDKDF (reference sequence). The CDR3 is 15 residues long. The CDR3 bases are TGTGCCACCAGCAGAGCCCGACAGGGGGCAGAAGGCTACACCTTC. Its protein is CATSRARQGAEGYTF.

The gene calls are TRBV2 and TRBJ2-3, with D unclear. V was shortened by 11 bases and J by 4 bases, with 22 bases between the two germline ends. CDR3 length: 15 amino acids. CDR1 and CDR2 (germline): SNHLY, FYNNEI. The CDR3 loop reads CAASSNGQSSDTQYF. CDR3 DNA: TGTGCCGCCAGCAGTAACGGTCAGTCCTCAGATACGCAGTATTTT.

The chain links TRBV5-4 to TRBJ2-2; D is ambiguous. The germline V gene has CDR1 SGHNT and CDR2 YYREEE (reference sequence). V was pared by 0 bases and J by 1 base, with 4 bases between. The CDR3 totals 14 residues. In DNA form, the CDR3 reads TGTGCCAGCAGCTTGGGGCGGAACACCGGGGAGCTGTTTTTT. Its protein product is CASSLGRNTGELFF.

The gene calls are TRBV28 and TRBJ1-5, with D uncertain. Germline CDR1 reads MDHEN; CDR2 reads SYDVKM. The CDR3 has 14 amino acids. Trimming removed 5 bases from V and 3 bases from J, with 11 bases in between. Written as DNA, the CDR3 is TGTGCCAGCAGTGCGACGGTGGACAATCAGCCCCAGCATTTT. Its translation is CASSATVDNQPQHF.